The clone carrying this TCR beta chain has only a few counts. TCRdb itself ran the RT-PCR reads through MiXCR, one entry per CDR3 protein. The data contain 150,000 to 250,000 distinct CDR3 sequences, 35% to 50% of them singletons. The CDR3 loop spans 15 amino acids. The germline V gene encodes CDR1 LGHNA and CDR2 YSLEER. Trimming cost V 0 bases and J 5 bases, with 10 bases left between them. These data come from a study of patients and donors after allogeneic stem cell transplantation. The J gene is TRBJ1-4, the V gene TRBV4-3; D unclear. The sequencing input was blood, either unsorted or a sorted T cell fraction (not recorded which). This TCR came from a human donor who was either an allogeneic HSCT recipient or a stem cell or donor lymphocyte infusion donor (not recorded which). It is not recorded whose cells these are; they may come from a transplant donor. The CDR3 region is CASSQDRQTNEKLFF. For the CDR3, the DNA is TGCGCCAGCAGCCAAGATCGACAAACAAATGAAAAACTGTTTTTT.